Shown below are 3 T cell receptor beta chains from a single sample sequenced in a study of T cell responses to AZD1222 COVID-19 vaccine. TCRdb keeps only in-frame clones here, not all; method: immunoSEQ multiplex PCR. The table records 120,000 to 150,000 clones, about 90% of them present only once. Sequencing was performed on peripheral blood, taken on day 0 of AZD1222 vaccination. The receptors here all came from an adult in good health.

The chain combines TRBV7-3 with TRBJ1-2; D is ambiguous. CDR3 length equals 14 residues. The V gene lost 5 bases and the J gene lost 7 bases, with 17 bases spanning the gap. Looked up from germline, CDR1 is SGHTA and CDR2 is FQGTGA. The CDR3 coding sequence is TGTGCCAGCAGCCCCTCGGGAGGTCGGGGTGGCTACACCTTC. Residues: CASSPSGGRGGYTF.

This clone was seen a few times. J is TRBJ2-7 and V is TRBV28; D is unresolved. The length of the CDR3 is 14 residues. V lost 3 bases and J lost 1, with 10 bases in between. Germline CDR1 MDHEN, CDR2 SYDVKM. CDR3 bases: TGTGCCAGCAGTTTCTACGTGGGATCCTACGAGCAGTACTTC. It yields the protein CASSFYVGSYEQYF.

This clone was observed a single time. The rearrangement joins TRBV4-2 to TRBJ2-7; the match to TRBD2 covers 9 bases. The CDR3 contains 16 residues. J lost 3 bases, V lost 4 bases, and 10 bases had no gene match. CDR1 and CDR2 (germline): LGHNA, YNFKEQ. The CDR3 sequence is CASSPLGAGGLYEQYF. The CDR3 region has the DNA TGTGCCAGCAGCCCCCTCGGAGCGGGAGGACTCTACGAGCAGTACTTC.